The 18 T cell receptor beta chains below all came from one sample that was sequenced in a study of blood T cell repertoires in COVID-19. Clones were read by immunoSEQ multiplex PCR, and TCRdb kept only the in-frame ones, dropping some. The sample has about 44,000 clones; 80% to 90% are singletons. What was sequenced was peripheral blood. These receptors were obtained from a human donor in a cohort sampled during active COVID-19.

This chain links TRBV2 with TRBJ2-5; the match to TRBD2 covers 7 bases. Germline loops: CDR1 SNHLY, CDR2 FYNNEI. This CDR3 has 15 amino acids. Trimming took 2 bases from V and 2 from J; bases not matched to a gene: 5. CDR3: CASSETGLGQETQYF. Here the CDR3 DNA reads TGTGCCAGCAGTGAAACCGGACTAGGACAAGAGACCCAGTACTTC.

Turning to this clone: Other DNA variants within this sample encode the same CDR3. The J gene is TRBJ2-1, the V gene TRBV7-9; 10 nucleotides match TRBD2. The CDR3 is 16 amino acids. V shed 5 bases, J shed 7 bases, and the junction held 11 bases outside the gene matches. In germline, CDR1 is SEHNR, CDR2 FQNEAQ (reference sequence). Written as DNA, the CDR3 is TGTGCCAGCAGCCCACCATCAGCGGGAGGGCCTAATGAGCAGTTCTTC. The encoded protein is CASSPPSAGGPNEQFF. Based on the CDR3 plus reference TRBV7-9 and TRBJ2-1, the full variable domain is DTGVSQNPRHKITKRGQNVTFRCDPISEHNRLYWYRQTLGQGPEFLTYFQNEAQLEKSRLLSDRFSAERPKGSFSTLEIQRTEQGDSAMYLCASSPPSAGGPNEQFFGPGTRLTVL.

This clone was observed a single time. The rearrangement uses TRBV7-2 and TRBJ2-3; 12 bases fit TRBD2. J gave up 2 bases and V 5 bases, and 8 bases lay outside the gene matches. The germline V gene has CDR1 SGHTA and CDR2 FQGNSA. The CDR3 totals 17 residues. CDR3 sequence (DNA): TGTGCCAGCAGCCAACCCGGACTAGCGGGACTCACAGATACGCAGTATTTT. Translated: CASSQPGLAGLTDTQYF.

The chain joins TRBV5-1 to TRBJ2-6; 13 bases are shared with TRBD2. The CDR3 runs 18 residues. The germline gives CDR1 SGHRS, CDR2 YFSETQ. Trimming at V came to 5 bases and at J to 4 bases, leaving 9 bases not matched to a gene. The CDR3 reads CASRPGLAGAAGANVLTF. The CDR3 DNA sequence: TGCGCCAGCAGACCTGGACTAGCGGGAGCTGCGGGGGCCAACGTCCTGACTTTC. Variable domain in full (rest from reference TRBV5-1 and TRBJ2-6): KAGVTQTPRYLIKTRGQQVTLSCSPISGHRSVSWYQQTPGQGLQFLFEYFSETQRNKGNFPGRFSGRQFSNSRSEMNVSTLELGDSALYLCASRPGLAGAAGANVLTFGAGSRLTVL.

The DNA for the CDR3 is TGTGCCAGCAGCCTGGGACAGGGGAGGCAAGAGACCCAGTACTTC. This gives the protein CASSLGQGRQETQYF. The J gene is TRBJ2-5, the V gene TRBV5-6; 10 nucleotides line up with TRBD1. Looked up from germline, CDR1 is SGHDT and CDR2 is YYEEEE. The junction had 5 bases not matched to a gene; V was cut back by 4 bases and J by 2 bases. The CDR3 has 15 residues.

This CDR3 is CASSASGNTGELFF. The CDR3 DNA sequence: TGTGCCAGCAGTGCTAGCGGGAACACCGGGGAGCTGTTTTTT. The rearrangement links TRBV25-1 to TRBJ2-2; 7 bases agree with TRBD2. The CDR3 extends over 14 amino acids. Trimming took 4 bases from V and 1 from J; bases not matched to a gene: 0. Germline V gives CDR1 MGHDK, CDR2 SYGVNS.

The CDR3 region is CASSLSRTESYEQYF. DNA of the CDR3: TGTGCCAGCAGTTTATCCCGGACAGAGTCCTACGAGCAGTACTTC. The V gene is TRBV27, the J gene TRBJ2-7; possibly TRBD1 for D (6 bases). Trimming removed 0 bases at V and 1 base at J, with 10 bases between. Looked up from germline, CDR1 is MNHEY and CDR2 is SMNVEV (reference sequence). The CDR3 is 15 residues long.

The chain links TRBV9 to TRBJ2-3; 9 bases align to TRBD2. The CDR3 covers 15 residues. CDR1 and CDR2 from the germline V gene are SGDLS and YYNGEE. With 4 bases clipped from V and 2 bases from J, the junction kept 5 bases outside the gene matches. The CDR3 coding sequence is TGTGCCAGCAGCTATAGCGGGAGCCCCACAGATACGCAGTATTTT. Amino acids: CASSYSGSPTDTQYF.

J is TRBJ2-1 and V is TRBV7-9, with TRBD1 matching 12 bases. Per germline, CDR1 SEHNR and CDR2 FQNEAQ (reference sequence). Germline trimming cut 1 base from V and 6 bases from J; bases unmatched to any gene: 7. This CDR3 region has 17 residues. The CDR3 nucleotides read TGTGCCAGCAGCTTAGGAACGGGACAGGGGGCCTTCAATGAGCAGTTCTTC. The encoded protein is CASSLGTGQGAFNEQFF.

V is TRBV7-8 and J is TRBJ2-7; no clear D. Looked up from germline, CDR1 is SGHVS and CDR2 is FQNEAQ. V dropped 1 base and J dropped 4 bases, with 11 bases sitting between them. The CDR3 has 14 amino acids. The CDR3 nucleotides are TGTGCCAGCAGCTTAGGCAGGCGATTGTACGAGCAGTACTTC. Translating it yields CASSLGRRLYEQYF.

This sequence joins TRBV5-1 and TRBJ1-1, with D possibly TRBD1 on 6 matching bases. CDR3 size: 14 residues. The V and J ends lost 0 bases and 2 bases respectively, with 8 bases between them. Germline loops: CDR1 SGHRS, CDR2 YFSETQ. CDR3 nucleotides: TGCGCCAGCAGCTTGGTCAGGGGCAACACTGAAGCTTTCTTT. It encodes CASSLVRGNTEAFF.

The chain uses TRBV7-3 and TRBJ2-1, with D tentatively TRBD2 (5 bases). Germline V gives CDR1 SGHTA, CDR2 FQGTGA. V gave up 0 bases and J gave up 4 bases, with 16 bases separating them. The CDR3 consists of 17 residues. Here the CDR3 DNA reads TGTGCCAGCAGCTTAACCTACGACCCGGACTTTTACAATGAGCAGTTCTTC. Translating it yields CASSLTYDPDFYNEQFF. The full variable domain, its missing parts supplied by reference TRBV7-3 and TRBJ2-1, is GAGVSQTPSNKVTEKGKYVELRCDPISGHTALYWYRQSLGQGPEFLIYFQGTGAADDSGLPNDRFFAVRPEGSVSTLKIQRTERGDSAVYLCASSLTYDPDFYNEQFFGPGTRLTVL.

The chain employs TRBV7-3 and TRBJ1-2, with 7 bases fitting TRBD1. The V and J ends lost 1 base and 8 bases, in that order; junction bases with no gene match: 7. The V gene's germline CDR1 is SGHTA and CDR2 FQGTGA. This CDR3 contains 14 residues. CDR3 protein: CASSLNDRAGGYTF. The CDR3 DNA is TGTGCCAGCAGCTTAAACGACAGGGCTGGCGGCTACACCTTC.

The count of this clone is one. The chain uses TRBV19 and TRBJ1-5; D remains unclear. The ends were cut back, 7 bases at V and 2 bases at J, with 12 bases in the middle. The CDR3 covers 14 residues. Germline CDR1 is LNHDA and CDR2 is SQIVND (reference sequence). This CDR3 reads CASKRGQGNQPQHF. The CDR3 region has the DNA TGTGCCAGTAAGCGGGGTCAAGGCAATCAGCCCCAGCATTTT.

The chain carries TRBV5-4 and TRBJ2-7; TRBD2 aligns across 11 bases. CDR3 size: 14 residues. Germline V lookup: CDR1 SGHNT, CDR2 YYREEE (reference sequence). Trimming removed 0 bases from V and 7 bases from J; junction bases left unmatched: 3. The CDR3 nucleotides read TGTGCCAGCAGCTTGGGGCTAGCGGGAGGTGAGCAGTACTTC. It encodes CASSLGLAGGEQYF.

This clone was seen just once. V gene TRBV6-6 combines with J gene TRBJ1-1; a weak D match, TRBD1 (5 bases). The CDR3 is 13 residues long. Germline lookup yields CDR1 MNHNY and CDR2 SVGAGI (reference sequence). Trimming took 6 bases from V and 5 from J, leaving 13 bases between them. CDR3 residues: CASSPQGGTEAFF. CDR3 nucleotides: TGTGCCAGCAGCCCGCAGGGAGGGACTGAAGCTTTCTTT.

The chain is built from TRBV15 and TRBJ2-7, with 7 positions matching TRBD2. The CDR3 contains 15 residues. Germline CDR1 is LNHNV and CDR2 is YYDKDF (reference sequence). V shed 2 bases and J 2 bases; nucleotides not matched to a gene: 6. The CDR3 sequence is CATSRTWGGTYEQYF. Written as DNA, the CDR3 is TGTGCCACCAGCAGAACTTGGGGGGGAACCTACGAGCAGTACTTC.

The gene calls are TRBV9 and TRBJ1-3, with D possibly matching TRBD1 (5 bases). The CDR3 covers 16 residues. CDR1 and CDR2 from the germline V gene are SGDLS and YYNGEE. V was cut by 0 bases and J by 2 bases, with 12 bases left in between. DNA of the CDR3: TGTGCCAGCAGCGTAGATCTTCCGGACACTGGAAACACCATATATTTT. It is translated as CASSVDLPDTGNTIYF.